What follows are 29 T cell receptor beta chains derived from one specimen sequenced in a study of Graves' ophthalmopathy and Graves' hyperthyroidism. Researchers took RNA transcripts and amplified TCR beta CDR3 regions from them. Second-round multiplex PCR followed a first-round RT-PCR using HTBI primers. TCRdb processed the multiplex PCR reads anew with MiXCR; each CDR3 protein has one entry. Among roughly 600,000 distinct CDR3 sequences listed, 35% to 40% were seen once. The sequenced material came from peripheral blood or thyroid tissue (not recorded which). All receptors derive from an adult man with Graves' hyperthyroidism.

V is TRBV7-9 and J is TRBJ1-1; D call uncertain. With 1 base removed from V and 14 bases from J, the gap between germline ends came to 29 bases. Germline assignment: CDR1 SEHNR and CDR2 FQNEAQ (reference sequence). The CDR3 has 17 residues. CDR3 nucleotides: TGTGCCAGCAGCTTAGGATCTAGCGGGCAGGAACGGGCTGAGCAGTTCTTT. This translates into CASSLGSSGQERAEQFF. Full variable domain (remainder filled in from reference TRBV7-9 and TRBJ1-1): DTGVSQNPRHKITKRGQNVTFRCDPISEHNRLYWYRQTLGQGPEFLTYFQNEAQLEKSRLLSDRFSAERPKGSFSTLEIQRTEQGDSAMYLCASSLGSSGQERAEQFFGQGTRLTVV.

This clonotype came up many times. This chain connects TRBV19 to TRBJ2-5; TRBD1 aligns across 7 bases. V trimming: 5 bases; J trimming: 4 bases; junction bases outside the gene matches: 13. Germline CDR1 reads LNHDA; CDR2 reads SQIVND (reference sequence). This CDR3 has 16 amino acids. The CDR3 loop is CASSALTGFPRETQYF. CDR3 coding DNA: TGTGCCAGTAGTGCCTTGACAGGGTTCCCGAGAGAGACCCAGTACTTC.

To note about this clonotype: An end of the junction differs from the germline gene, which may be a read error. The J gene is TRBJ2-7, the V gene TRBV7-9; 14 bases match TRBD2. Per the germline V gene, CDR1 is SEHNR and CDR2 is FQNEAQ (reference sequence). The CDR3 is 18 amino acids. The CDR3 region is CASSQLPRLAGGSYEQYF. Here the CDR3 DNA reads TGCGCCAGCAGCCAACTCCCGAGACTAGCGGGGGGGTCCTACGAGCAGTACTTC.

This clonotype showed up many times. V is TRBV29-1 and J is TRBJ1-2, with D unclear. Germline values: CDR1 SQVTM, CDR2 ANQGSEA. CDR3 length equals 12 residues. Trimming cost V 4 bases and J 0 bases, with 6 bases left between them. The CDR3 DNA follows: TGCAGCGTTGTGCAGCCTAACTATGGCTACACCTTC. Translated, it gives CSVVQPNYGYTF.

This clonotype occurred many times. The chain is built from TRBV5-8 and TRBJ1-6, with a tentative D call TRBD1 (6 bases). Per germline, CDR1 SGHTS and CDR2 YDEGEE. With 4 bases removed from V and 4 bases from J, the gap between germline ends came to 12 bases. The CDR3 runs to 15 residues. CDR3 DNA sequence: TGTGCCAGCAGCCGGGACATCAATTATAATTCACCCCTCCACTTT. It translates to CASSRDINYNSPLHF.

There are a few counts of this clonotype. This chain connects TRBV2 to TRBJ1-2; D might be TRBD1 (6 bases). Germline assignment: CDR1 SNHLY and CDR2 FYNNEI. The germline V and J ends were trimmed by 5 bases and 2 bases, with 18 bases remaining between them. This CDR3 spans 16 amino acids. CDR3 nucleotide sequence: TGTGCCAGCAGTCAGGATCGGACAGACTTAAACTATGGCTACACCTTC. Its translation is CASSQDRTDLNYGYTF.

CDR3 sequence (DNA): TGTGCCAGCAGTTCACCGGGCTGGGGTTGGGAGCAGTACTTC. Translated: CASSSPGWGWEQYF. V gene TRBV7-8 combines with J gene TRBJ2-7; D is undetermined. Looked up from germline, CDR1 is SGHVS and CDR2 is FQNEAQ. This CDR3 comprises 14 residues. V was cut by 6 bases and J by 7 bases, with 19 bases left in between.

This clonotype was seen many times. The V gene is TRBV14, the J gene TRBJ2-7; TRBD2 might be the D (5 bases). V lost 1 base to trimming and J lost 6 bases, with 16 bases between them. The CDR3 consists of 15 residues. The germline CDR1 and CDR2 sequences are SGHDN and FVKESK. CDR3 residues: CASSQASGRFGEQYF. The CDR3 DNA reads TGTGCCAGCAGCCAAGCGTCGGGAAGATTCGGCGAGCAGTACTTC.

V gene TRBV12-5 combines with J gene TRBJ2-3; 7 nucleotides line up with TRBD1. CDR3 length equals 11 residues. Germline-derived CDR1 and CDR2 are LGHNT and FRNRAP. CDR3 region: CASSGTGAQYF. CDR3 coding DNA: TGTGCCAGCAGTGGCACAGGGGCGCAGTATTTT.

The V gene is TRBV19, the J gene TRBJ1-2; 7 positions match TRBD1. Trimming removed 5 bases from V and 5 bases from J; junction bases left unmatched: 8. The CDR3 length is 14 residues. The germline V gene encodes CDR1 LNHDA and CDR2 SQIVND (reference sequence). The CDR3 here is CASSPLDREYGYTF. Here the CDR3 DNA reads TGTGCCAGTAGTCCCCTCGACAGGGAGTATGGCTACACCTTC.

This clonotype showed up many times. V and J are TRBV7-2 and TRBJ1-1, with 7 bases identical to TRBD1. V lost 2 bases and J lost 0; bases outside the gene matches: 6. CDR1 is SGHTA, CDR2 FQGNSA, per germline. The CDR3 totals 16 residues. The CDR3 DNA is TGTGCCAGCAGCTTAAGGGGACAGTTACTGAACACTGAAGCTTTCTTT. Protein: CASSLRGQLLNTEAFF.

This clonotype showed up many times. The chain combines TRBV9 with TRBJ2-2, with 10 bases aligning to TRBD2. This CDR3 spans 14 amino acids. V lost 4 bases to trimming and J lost 7 bases; unmatched junction nucleotides: 4. Germline assignment: CDR1 SGDLS and CDR2 YYNGEE. The CDR3 coding sequence is TGTGCCAGCAGCAGAGCGGGGGGGAACGGGGAGCTGTTTTTT. Protein product: CASSRAGGNGELFF.

This rearrangement joins TRBV4-2 to TRBJ1-2; perhaps TRBD1 as D (6 bases). The V and J ends lost 3 bases and 7 bases respectively, with 21 bases between them. Germline assignment: CDR1 LGHNA and CDR2 YNFKEQ. This CDR3 region has 16 residues. CDR3 loop: CASSHLGRGASAGYTF. The DNA for the CDR3 is TGTGCCAGCAGCCACCTGGGACGGGGGGCTTCGGCTGGCTACACCTTC.

This rearrangement joins TRBV5-5 to TRBJ1-1; 8 positions match TRBD1. J gave up 3 bases and V 9 bases, and 7 bases lay outside the gene matches. Germline CDR1 and CDR2: SGHKS and YYEKEE (reference sequence). This CDR3 region has 13 residues. CDR3: CAIAGQADTEAFF. The CDR3 nucleotides are TGTGCCATCGCGGGACAGGCGGACACTGAAGCTTTCTTT.

This clonotype was detected once. Possible read error: a much larger clone is one base away. The genes are TRBV9 and TRBJ1-1, with 8 bases matching TRBD1. The CDR3 is made up of 15 amino acids. CDR1 is SGDLS and CDR2 is YYNGEE in the germline V gene. The CDR3 protein is CANSGRTGPNTEAFF. As DNA, the CDR3 is TGTGCCAACAGCGGGCGGACAGGGCCAAACACTGAAGCTTTCTTT.

Ten or more counts support this clonotype. The chain couples TRBV10-2 to TRBJ2-7, with 11 bases identical to TRBD2. From germline, CDR1 is WSHSY and CDR2 SAAADI. CDR3 length equals 13 residues. V lost 6 bases to trimming and J lost 7 bases; unmatched junction nucleotides: 5. The CDR3 is CASRLAGVEEQYF. The CDR3 DNA sequence: TGCGCCAGCAGACTAGCGGGAGTTGAAGAGCAGTACTTC.

This clonotype was counted ten times or more. The chain links TRBV20-1 to TRBJ1-5; D uncertain. Trimming took 6 bases from V and 0 from J, leaving 15 bases between them. The CDR3 spans 15 residues. Germline CDR1 reads DFQATT; CDR2 reads SNEGSKA (reference sequence). CDR3 coding DNA: TGCAGTGCCCTAGGAGTTGAACATAGCAATCAGCCCCAGCATTTT. Translated: CSALGVEHSNQPQHF.

This clonotype was detected only a few times. The J gene is TRBJ1-6, the V gene TRBV12-3 or TRBV12-4; D is undetermined. CDR3 size: 12 residues. The V end lost 6 bases, the J end lost 8 bases, and 8 bases lay between the germline ends. This CDR3 is CASRPEHSPLHF. The CDR3 DNA sequence: TGTGCCAGCAGACCGGAGCATTCACCCCTCCACTTT.

The chain links TRBV2 to TRBJ1-2, with 8 bases matching TRBD1. Germline V gene lookup returns CDR1 SNHLY and CDR2 FYNNEI. CDR3 length: 13 residues. The V segment lost 8 bases and the J segment 4 bases; nucleotides outside the gene matches: 6. The CDR3 protein is CASGGQDPYGYTF. For the CDR3, the DNA is TGTGCCAGCGGGGGACAGGATCCCTATGGCTACACCTTC.

For this clonotype: The conserved closing phenylalanine or tryptophan is absent in this CDR3, likely reflecting a read error. The genes are TRBV29-1 and TRBJ2-5; a weak D match, TRBD1 (5 bases). The CDR3 is 13 residues long. V lost 4 bases, J lost 11 bases, and 20 bases lay in between. Per germline, CDR1 SQVTM and CDR2 ANQGSEA. The CDR3: CSVVQGASNAQYL. CDR3 nucleotide sequence: TGCAGCGTTGTCCAAGGGGCTTCGAACGCGCAGTACCTC.

The V call is TRBV7-2, the J call TRBJ2-6; 11 bases are a match to TRBD2. Germline CDR1 reads SGHTA; CDR2 reads FQGNSA. The CDR3 loop spans 18 amino acids. J gave up 4 bases and V 3 bases, and 8 bases lay outside the gene matches. This chain's CDR3 is CASSLGTSGGTGANVLTF. CDR3 nucleotides: TGTGCCAGCAGCTTGGGTACTAGCGGGGGCACAGGGGCCAACGTCCTGACTTTC.

This clonotype showed up many times. This sequence joins TRBV9 and TRBJ1-1; no definite D call. V was clipped by 0 bases and J by 5 bases, with 11 bases between them. Germline V gene data show CDR1 as SGDLS and CDR2 as YYNGEE. The CDR3 length is 14 residues. CDR3 sequence reads: CASSVDSTGTEAFF. The CDR3 DNA is TGTGCCAGCAGCGTAGATTCCACCGGGACTGAAGCTTTCTTT.

As concerns this clonotype: A much bigger clone sits one base away, suggesting this may be a read error. The CDR3 sequence: CASVPIYYEQYF. DNA for the CDR3: TGTGCCAGCGTCCCGATATACTACGAGCAGTACTTC. The rearrangement links TRBV12-3 or TRBV12-4 to TRBJ2-7; D unresolved. V lost 8 bases and J 3 bases, leaving 11 bases between the germline ends. The CDR3 sequence is 12 residues long.

The CDR3: CASRLQGPGDTGELFF. The CDR3 DNA reads TGTGCCAGCAGACTACAGGGCCCGGGGGACACCGGGGAGCTGTTTTTT. This sequence joins TRBV28 and TRBJ2-2; D tentatively fits TRBD1 or TRBD2 (6 bases each). Germline CDR1 reads MDHEN; CDR2 reads SYDVKM. V dropped 6 bases and J dropped 3 bases, with 17 bases sitting between them. This CDR3 has 16 residues.

This clonotype appeared many times. This chain joins TRBV2 and TRBJ1-1, with 8 bases lining up with TRBD1. J gave up 6 bases and V 8 bases, and 8 bases lay outside the gene matches. CDR1 and CDR2 (germline): SNHLY, FYNNEI. CDR3 length equals 13 residues. CDR3 sequence: CASVGTGGPEAFF. CDR3 DNA sequence: TGTGCCAGCGTGGGGACAGGAGGCCCTGAAGCTTTCTTT.

The chain recombines TRBV7-3 with TRBJ1-6; no clear D gene. This CDR3 is built from 14 residues. Germline CDR1 SGHTA, CDR2 FQGTGA. V was clipped by 2 bases and J by 14 bases, with 16 bases between them. DNA of the CDR3: TGTGCCAGCAGCTTAGGTCCCGGGAGTCGAACCCTCCACTTT. Its translation is CASSLGPGSRTLHF.

The V call is TRBV7-6, the J call TRBJ2-7; D unclear. The CDR3 has 13 residues. In germline, CDR1 is SGHVS, CDR2 FNYEAQ. Deletions cut 5 bases from V and 3 bases from J, with 11 bases between. This CDR3 reads CASSPNRVYEQYF. CDR3 bases: TGTGCCAGCAGCCCGAACCGGGTCTACGAGCAGTACTTC.

This clonotype was picked up many times. The genes are TRBV4-1 and TRBJ1-5, with D uncertain. With 0 bases removed from V and 7 bases from J, the gap between germline ends came to 7 bases. CDR3 length: 13 amino acids. Per germline, CDR1 MGHRA and CDR2 YSYEKL. This CDR3 is CASSQDWEQPQHF. For the CDR3, the DNA is TGCGCCAGCAGCCAAGATTGGGAGCAGCCCCAGCATTTT.

A word on this clonotype: A much larger clone sits a single nucleotide away, making a read error possible. The chain carries TRBV19 and TRBJ2-5; no clear D gene. The CDR3 runs 15 residues. Trimming pared 0 bases from V and 4 bases from J, leaving 12 bases between. CDR1 and CDR2 (germline): LNHDA, SQIVND (reference sequence). This CDR3 reads CASSIEGSTRETQYF. The CDR3 nucleotides are TGTGCCAGTAGTATAGAGGGCAGTACGCGAGAGACCCAGTACTTC.